This TCR beta chain came from a study of T-cell memory formation after mild COVID-19. Study context: TCR clusters showed largely donor specificity.

Study-wide results and caveats: CD4+ contracting clones were mainly CM and EM; CD8+ ones, EMRA.

With constant-segment primers, 5'RACE yielded cDNA libraries of TCR alpha and TCR beta that carried sample barcodes and UMIs. TCRdb reanalysed the 5' RACE reads using MiXCR and keeps one entry per CDR3 protein. The repertoire holds hundreds of thousands of distinct CDR3 sequences, with around an eighth as singletons. With regard to this clonotype: Its antigen is unidentified.

This CDR3 spans 16 amino acids. V lost 0 bases, J lost 5 bases, and 15 bases lay in between. Germline loops: CDR1 SGHRS, CDR2 YFSETQ. The J gene is TRBJ2-1, the V gene TRBV5-1; D remains ambiguous. The specimen was PBMCs or a T cell subset sorted from them (not recorded which). The receptor was isolated from a man aged 18 to 29 who had mild COVID-19 (a few samples of this study predate the infection). Cell type and time point are not known. This CDR3 is CASSLARRAWDNEQFF. The CDR3, as DNA: TGCGCCAGCAGCTTGGCCCGACGGGCTTGGGACAATGAGCAGTTCTTC.